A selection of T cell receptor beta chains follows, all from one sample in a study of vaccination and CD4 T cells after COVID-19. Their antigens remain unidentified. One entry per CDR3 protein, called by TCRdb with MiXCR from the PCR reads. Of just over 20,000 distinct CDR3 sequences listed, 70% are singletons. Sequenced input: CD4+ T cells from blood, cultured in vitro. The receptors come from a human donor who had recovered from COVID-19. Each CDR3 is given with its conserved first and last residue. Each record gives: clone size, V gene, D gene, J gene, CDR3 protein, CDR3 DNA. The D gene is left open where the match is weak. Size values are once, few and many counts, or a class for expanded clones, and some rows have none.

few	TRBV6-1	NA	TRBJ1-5	CASSQAGTGWRGQPQHF	TGTGCCAGCAGCCAGGCTGGAACAGGGTGGCGTGGCCAGCCCCAGCATTTT
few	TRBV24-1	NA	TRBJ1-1	CATSGGKSDTEAFF	TGTGCCACCAGTGGTGGGAAATCGGACACTGAAGCTTTCTTT
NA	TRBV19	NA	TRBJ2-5	CASSIVQQETQYF	TGTGCCAGTAGTATAGTTCAGCAAGAGACCCAGTACTTC
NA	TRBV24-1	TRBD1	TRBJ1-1	CATSESGTGNAEAFF	TGTGCCACCAGTGAGTCCGGGACAGGCAACGCTGAAGCTTTCTTT
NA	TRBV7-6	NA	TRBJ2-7	CASSPLGGAISYEQYF	TGTGCCAGCAGCCCCCTGGGGGGTGCCATCTCCTACGAGCAGTACTTC
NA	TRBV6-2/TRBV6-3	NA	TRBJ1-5	CASSYPGGQPQHF	TGTGCCAGCAGTTACCCAGGCGGTCAGCCCCAGCATTTT
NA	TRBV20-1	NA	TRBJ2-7	CSARNHGTRAYEQYF	TGCAGTGCTAGAAACCACGGTACTCGAGCCTACGAGCAGTACTTC
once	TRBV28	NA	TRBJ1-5	CASSSKLFGPPKYSNQPQHF	TGTGCCAGCAGCTCGAAGTTATTTGGACCGCCGAAATATAGCAATCAGCCCCAGCATTTT
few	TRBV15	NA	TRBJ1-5	CATSSDGPSQPQHF	TGTGCCACCAGCAGCGACGGGCCCTCCCAGCCCCAGCATTTT
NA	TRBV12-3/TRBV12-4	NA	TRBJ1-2	CASRGTTGDYGYTF	TGTGCCAGCAGGGGAACCACGGGTGACTATGGCTACACCTTC
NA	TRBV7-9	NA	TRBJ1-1	CASSLARGALNTEAFF	TGTGCCAGCAGCTTAGCGCGGGGGGCACTGAACACTGAAGCTTTCTTT
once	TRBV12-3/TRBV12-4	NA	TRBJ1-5	CASSRNSQPQHF	TGTGCCAGCAGCCGAAATAGTCAGCCCCAGCATTTT
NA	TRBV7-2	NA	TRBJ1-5	CASSLALRGGQPQHF	TGTGCCAGCAGCTTAGCGCTCCGGGGAGGCCAGCCCCAGCATTTT